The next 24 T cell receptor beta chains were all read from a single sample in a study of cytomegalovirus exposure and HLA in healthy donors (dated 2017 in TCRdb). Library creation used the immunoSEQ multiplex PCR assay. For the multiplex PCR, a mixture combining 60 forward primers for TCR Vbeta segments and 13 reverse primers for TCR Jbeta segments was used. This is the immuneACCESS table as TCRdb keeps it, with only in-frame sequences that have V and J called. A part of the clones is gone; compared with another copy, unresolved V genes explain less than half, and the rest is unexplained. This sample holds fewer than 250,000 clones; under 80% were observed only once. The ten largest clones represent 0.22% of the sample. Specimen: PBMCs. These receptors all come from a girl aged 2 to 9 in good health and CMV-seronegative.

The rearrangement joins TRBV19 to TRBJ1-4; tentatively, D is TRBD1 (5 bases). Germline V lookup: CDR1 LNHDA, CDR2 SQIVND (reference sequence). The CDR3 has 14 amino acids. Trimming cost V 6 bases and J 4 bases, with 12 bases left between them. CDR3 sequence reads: CASSLDILNEKLFF. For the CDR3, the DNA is TGTGCCAGTAGCTTGGACATCCTTAATGAAAAACTGTTTTTT. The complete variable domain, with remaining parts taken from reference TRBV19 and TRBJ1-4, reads DGGITQSPKYLFRKEGQNVTLSCEQNLNHDAMYWYRQDPGQGLRLIYYSQIVNDFQKGDIAEGYSVSREKKESFPLTVTSAQKNPTAFYLCASSLDILNEKLFFGSGTQLSVL.

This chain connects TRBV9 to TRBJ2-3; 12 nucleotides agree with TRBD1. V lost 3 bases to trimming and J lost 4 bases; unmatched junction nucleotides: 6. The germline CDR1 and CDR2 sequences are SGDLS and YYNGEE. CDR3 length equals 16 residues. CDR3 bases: TGTGCCAGCAGCGCGGTTGGGACAGGGGGCCCAGATACGCAGTATTTT. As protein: CASSAVGTGGPDTQYF.

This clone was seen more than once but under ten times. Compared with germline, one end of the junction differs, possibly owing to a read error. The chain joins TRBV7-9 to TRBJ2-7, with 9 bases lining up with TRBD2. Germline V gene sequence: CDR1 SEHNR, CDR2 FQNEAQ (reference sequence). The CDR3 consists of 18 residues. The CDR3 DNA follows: TGTTCCAGCAGCCGTTCCGCGAGACTAGCGGATCGATCCTACGAGCAGTACTTC. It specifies CSSSRSARLADRSYEQYF. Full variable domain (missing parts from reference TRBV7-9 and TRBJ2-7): DTGVSQNPRHKITKRGQNVTFRCDPISEHNRLYWYRQTLGQGPEFLTYFQNEAQLEKSRLLSDRFSAERPKGSFSTLEIQRTEQGDSAMYLCSSSRSARLADRSYEQYFGPGTRLTVT.

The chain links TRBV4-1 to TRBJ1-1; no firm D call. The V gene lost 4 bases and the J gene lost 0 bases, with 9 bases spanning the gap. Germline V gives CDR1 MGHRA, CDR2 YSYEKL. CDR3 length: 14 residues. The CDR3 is CASSPTGMNTEAFF. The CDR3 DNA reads TGCGCCAGCAGCCCGACGGGGATGAACACTGAAGCTTTCTTT.

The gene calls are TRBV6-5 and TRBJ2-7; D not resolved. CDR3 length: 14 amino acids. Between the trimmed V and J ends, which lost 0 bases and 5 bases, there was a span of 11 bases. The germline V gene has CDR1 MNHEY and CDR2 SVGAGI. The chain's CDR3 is CASSYSPQVDEQYF. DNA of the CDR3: TGTGCCAGCAGTTACTCTCCCCAGGTCGACGAGCAGTACTTC.

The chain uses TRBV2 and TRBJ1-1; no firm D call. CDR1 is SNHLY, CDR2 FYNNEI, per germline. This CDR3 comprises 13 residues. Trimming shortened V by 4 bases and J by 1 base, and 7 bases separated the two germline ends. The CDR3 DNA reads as TGTGCCAGCAGTGTCTCGGGGAACACTGAAGCTTTCTTT. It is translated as CASSVSGNTEAFF.

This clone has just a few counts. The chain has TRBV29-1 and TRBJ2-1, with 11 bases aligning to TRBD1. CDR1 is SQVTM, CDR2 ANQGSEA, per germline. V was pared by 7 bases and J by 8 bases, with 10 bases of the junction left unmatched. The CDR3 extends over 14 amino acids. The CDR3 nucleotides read TGCAGCGCAAAGGACAGGGGGCCCCTTTATGAGCAGTTCTTC. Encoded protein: CSAKDRGPLYEQFF.

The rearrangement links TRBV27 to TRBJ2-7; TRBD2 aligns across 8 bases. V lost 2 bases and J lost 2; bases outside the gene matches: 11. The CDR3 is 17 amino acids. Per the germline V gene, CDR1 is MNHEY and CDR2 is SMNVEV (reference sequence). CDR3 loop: CASSLKAGVFGPYEQYF. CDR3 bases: TGTGCCAGCAGTTTAAAAGCGGGAGTTTTCGGTCCCTACGAGCAGTACTTC.

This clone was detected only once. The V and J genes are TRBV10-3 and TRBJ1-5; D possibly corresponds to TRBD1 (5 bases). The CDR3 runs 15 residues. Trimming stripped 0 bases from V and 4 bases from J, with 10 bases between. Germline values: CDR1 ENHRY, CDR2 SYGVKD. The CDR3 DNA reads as TGTGCCATCAGTGAGTCCAGGGCAGGGAATCAGCCCCAGCATTTT. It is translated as CAISESRAGNQPQHF.

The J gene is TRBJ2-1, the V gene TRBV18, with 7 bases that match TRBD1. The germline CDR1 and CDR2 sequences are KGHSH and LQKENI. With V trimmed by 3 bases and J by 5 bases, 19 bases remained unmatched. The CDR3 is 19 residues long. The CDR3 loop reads CASSPPRDSASFPDNEQFF. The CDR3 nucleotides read TGTGCCAGCTCACCCCCCCGGGACAGCGCCTCCTTTCCCGACAATGAGCAGTTCTTC.

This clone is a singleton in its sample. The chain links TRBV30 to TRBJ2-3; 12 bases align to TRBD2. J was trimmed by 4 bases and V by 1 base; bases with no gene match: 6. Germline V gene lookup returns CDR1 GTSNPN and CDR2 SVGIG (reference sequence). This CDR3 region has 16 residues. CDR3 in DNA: TGTGCCTGGAGTGCACCACTAGCGGGAGGAGCAGATACGCAGTATTTT. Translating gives CAWSAPLAGGADTQYF. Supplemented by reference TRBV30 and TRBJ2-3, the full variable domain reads SQTIHQWPATLVQPVGSPLSLECTVEGTSNPNLYWYRQAAGRGLQLLFYSVGIGQISSEVPQNLSASRPQDRQFILSSKKLLLSDSGFYLCAWSAPLAGGADTQYFGPGTRLTVL.

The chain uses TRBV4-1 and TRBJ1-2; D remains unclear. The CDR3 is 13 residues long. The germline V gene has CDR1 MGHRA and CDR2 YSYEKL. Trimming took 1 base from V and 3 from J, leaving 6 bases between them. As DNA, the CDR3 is TGCGCCAGCAGCCAAGCGGTCGACTATGGCTACACCTTC. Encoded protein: CASSQAVDYGYTF.

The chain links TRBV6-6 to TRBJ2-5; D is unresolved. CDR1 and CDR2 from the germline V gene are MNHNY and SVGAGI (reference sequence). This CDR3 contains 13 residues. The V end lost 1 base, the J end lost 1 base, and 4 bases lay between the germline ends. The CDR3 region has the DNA TGTGCCAGCAGTTACTACAGCCAAGAGACCCAGTACTTC. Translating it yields CASSYYSQETQYF.

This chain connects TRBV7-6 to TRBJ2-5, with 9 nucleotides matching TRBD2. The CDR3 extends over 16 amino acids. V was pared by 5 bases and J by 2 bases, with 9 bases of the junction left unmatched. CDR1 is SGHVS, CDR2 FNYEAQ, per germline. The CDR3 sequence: CASSLGYSGGQETQYF. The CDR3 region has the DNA TGTGCCAGCAGCCTAGGGTATAGCGGGGGACAAGAGACCCAGTACTTC.

The CDR3 region has the DNA TGTGCCAGCAGTGATGGGGAGTGGTGGGGCTACACCTTC. Amino acid sequence: CASSDGEWWGYTF. J is TRBJ1-2 and V is TRBV6-1; D is ambiguous. Trimming shortened V by 3 bases and J by 8 bases, and 13 bases separated the two germline ends. The CDR3 has 13 amino acids. Germline V gene data show CDR1 as MNHNS and CDR2 as SASEGT.

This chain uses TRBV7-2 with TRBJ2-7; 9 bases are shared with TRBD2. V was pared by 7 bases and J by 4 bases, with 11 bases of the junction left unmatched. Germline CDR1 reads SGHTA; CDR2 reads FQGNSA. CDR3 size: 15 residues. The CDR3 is CASTLAAGGGYEQYF. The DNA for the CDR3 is TGTGCCAGCACCCTAGCTGCGGGAGGGGGTTACGAGCAGTACTTC.

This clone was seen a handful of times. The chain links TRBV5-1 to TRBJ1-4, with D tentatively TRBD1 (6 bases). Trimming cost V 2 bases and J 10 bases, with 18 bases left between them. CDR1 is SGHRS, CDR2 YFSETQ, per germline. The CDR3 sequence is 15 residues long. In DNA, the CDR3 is TGCGCCAGCAGCTTCGGGTCCGGGGGGCCAATAAAACTGTTTTTT. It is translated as CASSFGSGGPIKLFF.

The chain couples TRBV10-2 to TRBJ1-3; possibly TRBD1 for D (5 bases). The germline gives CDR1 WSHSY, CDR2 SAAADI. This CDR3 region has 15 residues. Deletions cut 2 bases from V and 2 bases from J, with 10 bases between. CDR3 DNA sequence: TGCGCCAGCAGTGAGCAGGGTACGGCTGGAAACACCATATATTTT. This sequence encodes CASSEQGTAGNTIYF.

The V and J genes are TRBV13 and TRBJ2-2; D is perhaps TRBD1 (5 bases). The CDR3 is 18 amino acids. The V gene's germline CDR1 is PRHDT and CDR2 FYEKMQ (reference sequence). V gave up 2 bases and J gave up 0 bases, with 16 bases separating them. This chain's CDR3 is CASSLTGWHQSNTGELFF. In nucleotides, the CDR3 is TGTGCCAGCAGCTTAACAGGATGGCACCAGTCGAACACCGGGGAGCTGTTTTTT.

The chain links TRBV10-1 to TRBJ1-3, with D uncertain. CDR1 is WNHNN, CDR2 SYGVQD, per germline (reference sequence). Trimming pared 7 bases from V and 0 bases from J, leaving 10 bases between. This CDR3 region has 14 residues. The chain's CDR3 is CASMAEYSGNTIYF. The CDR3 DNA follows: TGCGCCAGCATGGCGGAATACTCTGGAAACACCATATATTTT.

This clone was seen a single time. This CDR3 is CASSGQYANTGELFF. DNA of the CDR3: TGTGCCAGCAGTGGACAATACGCGAACACCGGGGAGCTGTTTTTT. The V and J genes are TRBV2 and TRBJ2-2; the D is unclear. Looked up from germline, CDR1 is SNHLY and CDR2 is FYNNEI. Trimming took 4 bases from V and 0 from J, leaving 9 bases between them. The CDR3 runs to 15 residues. The full variable domain, in which reference TRBV2 and TRBJ2-2 provide the parts outside the CDR3, is EPEVTQTPSHQVTQMGQEVILRCVPISNHLYFYWYRQILGQKVEFLVSFYNNEISEKSEIFDDQFSVERPDGSNFTLKIRSTKLEDSAMYFCASSGQYANTGELFFGEGSRLTVL.

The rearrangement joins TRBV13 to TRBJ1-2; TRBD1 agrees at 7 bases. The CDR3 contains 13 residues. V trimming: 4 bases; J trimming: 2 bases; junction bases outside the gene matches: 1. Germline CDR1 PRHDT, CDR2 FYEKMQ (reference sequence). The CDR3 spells CASSSDRNYGYTF. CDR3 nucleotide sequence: TGTGCCAGCAGCTCGGACAGGAACTATGGCTACACCTTC.

DNA of the CDR3: TGTGCCAGCGGGGGGGTATACAATGAGCAGTTCTTC. Translated, it gives CASGGVYNEQFF. The rearrangement joins TRBV6-5 to TRBJ2-1; the match to TRBD2 covers 7 bases. CDR3 length: 12 amino acids. V lost 8 bases and J lost 4; bases outside the gene matches: 2. Germline lookup yields CDR1 MNHEY and CDR2 SVGAGI.

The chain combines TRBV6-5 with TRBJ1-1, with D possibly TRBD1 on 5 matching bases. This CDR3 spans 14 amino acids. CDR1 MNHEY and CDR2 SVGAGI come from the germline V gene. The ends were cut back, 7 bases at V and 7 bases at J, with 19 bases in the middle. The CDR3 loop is CASTSGWGGFEAFF. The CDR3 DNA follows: TGTGCCAGCACTTCTGGTTGGGGGGGGTTTGAAGCTTTCTTT.